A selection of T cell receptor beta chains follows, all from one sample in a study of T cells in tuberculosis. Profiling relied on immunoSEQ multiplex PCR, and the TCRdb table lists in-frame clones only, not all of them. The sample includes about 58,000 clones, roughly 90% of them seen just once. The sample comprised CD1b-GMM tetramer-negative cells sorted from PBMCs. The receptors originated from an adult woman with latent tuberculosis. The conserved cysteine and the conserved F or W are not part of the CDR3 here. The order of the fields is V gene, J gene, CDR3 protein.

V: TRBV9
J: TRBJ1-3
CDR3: ASSVGGPTGGSGNTIY

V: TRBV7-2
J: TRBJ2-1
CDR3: ASRRTGNNEQF

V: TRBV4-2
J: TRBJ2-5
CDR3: ASSQDPSQETQY

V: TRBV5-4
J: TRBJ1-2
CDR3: ASSPDKNYGYT

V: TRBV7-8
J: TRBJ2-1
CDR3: ATSQMTHPGEQF

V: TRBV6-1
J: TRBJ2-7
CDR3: ASSESTGSSYEQY

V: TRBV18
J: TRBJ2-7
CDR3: ASSPLKTGVEQY

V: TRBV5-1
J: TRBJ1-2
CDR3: ASSPSAGGKGYT

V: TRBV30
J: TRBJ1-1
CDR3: AWSSAPGSAEAF

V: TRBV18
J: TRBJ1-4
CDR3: ASSRRSGGDEKLF

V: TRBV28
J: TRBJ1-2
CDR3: ASSDEVANYGYT

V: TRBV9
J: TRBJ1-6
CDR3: ASSVSSYSPLH

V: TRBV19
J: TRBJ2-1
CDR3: ASSITSGDSSYNEQF

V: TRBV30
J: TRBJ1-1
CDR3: AWSSGTLEAF

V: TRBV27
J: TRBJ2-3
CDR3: ASSLSGPGTRYTDTQY

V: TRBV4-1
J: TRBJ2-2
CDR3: ASSQVDMGFTGELF

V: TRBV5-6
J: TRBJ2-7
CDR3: ASSLGLAGSYEQY

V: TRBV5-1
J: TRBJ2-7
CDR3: ASSLERGLGEQY

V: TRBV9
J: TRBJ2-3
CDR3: ASSVRRAGGTDTQY

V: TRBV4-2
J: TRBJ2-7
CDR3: ASSPYQGATYEQY

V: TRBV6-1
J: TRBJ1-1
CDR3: ASSEFLGGNTEAF

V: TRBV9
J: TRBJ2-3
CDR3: ASSVIGGPDTQY

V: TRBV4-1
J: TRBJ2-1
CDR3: ASSQDPWGGQGGNEQF

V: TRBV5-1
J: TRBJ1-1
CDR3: ASSFYGTGYETF

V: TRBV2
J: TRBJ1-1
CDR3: ASIQEIEAF

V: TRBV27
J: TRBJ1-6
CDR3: ASSLTYNSPLH

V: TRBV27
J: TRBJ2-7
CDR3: ASSQDRAVRGSYEQY

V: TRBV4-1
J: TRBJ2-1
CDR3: ASSLYREGFYNEQF

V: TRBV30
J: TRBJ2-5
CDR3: AWSVQGGTETQY

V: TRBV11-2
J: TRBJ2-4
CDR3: ASSLISGEGHKNIQY

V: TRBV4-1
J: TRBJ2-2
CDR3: ASSHVVGVNTGELF

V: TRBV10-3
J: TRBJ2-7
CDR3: AISDSKGSEQY

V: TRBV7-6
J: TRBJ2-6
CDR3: ASSPFQRGSGANVLT

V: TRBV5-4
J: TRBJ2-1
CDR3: ASSSAGHNEQF

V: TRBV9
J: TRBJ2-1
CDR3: ASSVGLLDNEQF

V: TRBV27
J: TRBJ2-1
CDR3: ASSLQPPGGDTYNEQF

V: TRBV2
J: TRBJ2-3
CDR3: ASSARDTQY

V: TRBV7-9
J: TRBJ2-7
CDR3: ASSSGELAETYEQY

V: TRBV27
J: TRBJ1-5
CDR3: ASSPLGSRAYSNQPQH

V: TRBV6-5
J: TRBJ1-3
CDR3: ASSVQGGNTIY

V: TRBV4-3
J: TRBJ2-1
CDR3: ASSPTSGYNEQF

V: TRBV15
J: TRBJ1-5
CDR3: ATSRERGGQPQH

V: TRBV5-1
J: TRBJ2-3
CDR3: ASSFPSGSTDTQY

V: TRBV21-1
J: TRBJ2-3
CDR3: ASSKSRTRSGTDTQY

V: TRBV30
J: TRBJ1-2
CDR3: AWSLGGNPNYGYT

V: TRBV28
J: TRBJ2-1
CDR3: ASSFSDYDNEQF

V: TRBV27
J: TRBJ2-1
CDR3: ASSGTSGSIPYNEQF

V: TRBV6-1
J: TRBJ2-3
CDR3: ASSEVLADTQY

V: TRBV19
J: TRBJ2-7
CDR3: ASSIMFASGRDEQY

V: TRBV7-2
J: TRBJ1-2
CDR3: ASSLVQGAVYGYT

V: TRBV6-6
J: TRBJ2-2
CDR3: ASSYGRLNTGELF

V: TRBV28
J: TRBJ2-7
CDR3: ASSFPAGQGGYEQY

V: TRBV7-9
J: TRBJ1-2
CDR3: ASSSRDRGTFGGYT

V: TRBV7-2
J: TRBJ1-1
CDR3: ASKGTGGVYAEAF

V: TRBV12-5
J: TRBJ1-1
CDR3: ASGLVAGSNTEAF

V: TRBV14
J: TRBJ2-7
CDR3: ASSLTSRVGEQY

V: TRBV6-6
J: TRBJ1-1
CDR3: ASSYGRGNTEAF

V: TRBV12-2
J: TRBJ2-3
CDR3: ASRATSGSCTDTQY

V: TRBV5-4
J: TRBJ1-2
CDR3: ASSTDPGTVNYGYT